This T cell receptor beta chain was captured in a study of response to subunit inactivated influenza vaccine. Study conclusions and caveats: Authors suggested each seasonal flu vaccination may recruit only limited numbers of new T cells.

About this clonotype: Antigen: not known.

TCRdb itself ran the RT-PCR reads through MiXCR, one entry per CDR3 protein. The table records more than 400,000 distinct CDR3 sequences, 10% to 11% of them present only once. The sample here was PBMCs from blood, taken roughly 47 days after vaccination. This receptor was identified in a man in his fifties who received an inactivated influenza vaccine.

The CDR3 region has the DNA TGTGCCAGTAAGGAGTCTAGCGGGGTCACAGATACGCAGTATTTT. Translation gives CASKESSGVTDTQYF. The V gene is TRBV4-2, the J gene TRBJ2-3, with TRBD2 matching 9 bases. Germline-derived CDR1 and CDR2 are LGHNA and YNFKEQ. Losses at the gene ends were 9 bases for V and 2 bases for J; bases not matched to a gene: 9. CDR3 size: 15 residues.